These T cell receptor beta chains were read from a single sample in a study of blood T cell repertoires in COVID-19. Measured with immunoSEQ multiplex PCR; TCRdb has only the in-frame clones, and not every one. The table lists 200,000 or so clones, 75% to 90% of them singletons. Sequencing used peripheral blood. Receptor source: a young man with COVID-19, enrolled during active disease. The CDR3 runs from the conserved cysteine through the conserved F or W. A D gene is named only where the DNA matches it firmly. Size tells how often a clone was seen (once, few, many) or the class of an expanded clone, and some rows leave it out.

TRBV10-3	TRBJ1-2	NA	NA	CAISENAAPDSRNGYTF	TGTGCCATCAGTGAGAACGCGGCGCCGGACTCCAGGAATGGCTACACCTTC
TRBV30	TRBJ1-3	few	TRBD1	CAWSLTGGRNTIYF	TGTGCCTGGAGTCTCACAGGGGGAAGAAACACCATATATTTT
TRBV7-9	TRBJ1-2	NA	TRBD1	CASSPPGTVNGYTF	TGTGCCAGCAGCCCCCCCGGGACAGTTAATGGCTACACCTTC
TRBV30	TRBJ2-7	few	TRBD1	CAWGQGNSYEQYF	TGTGCCTGGGGACAGGGGAACTCCTACGAGCAGTACTTC
TRBV5-4	TRBJ1-2	NA	NA	CASSLRGVNYGYTF	TGTGCCAGCAGCTTGAGAGGTGTTAACTATGGCTACACCTTC
TRBV5-1	TRBJ1-2	NA	TRBD1	CASSYLGGDGYTF	TGCGCCAGCAGCTACTTAGGGGGCGATGGCTACACCTTC
TRBV19	TRBJ1-1	NA	NA	CASSKHPGHPQGYTEAFF	TGTGCCAGTAGTAAACACCCGGGACATCCTCAAGGGTACACTGAAGCTTTCTTT
TRBV4-1	TRBJ2-7	NA	TRBD1	CASSPRDRNYEQYF	TGCGCCAGCAGCCCAAGGGACAGGAACTACGAGCAGTACTTC
TRBV5-1	TRBJ1-4	NA	NA	CASSRVGGSGTEKLFF	TGCGCCAGCAGCCGCGTTGGGGGGTCCGGGACTGAAAAACTGTTTTTT
TRBV6-6	TRBJ2-7	NA	TRBD1	CASSQPHRGEQYF	TGTGCCAGCAGTCAACCTCACAGGGGCGAGCAGTACTTC
TRBV5-1	TRBJ2-7	NA	NA	CASSLFGGSSYEQYF	TGCGCCAGCAGCTTGTTTGGAGGGAGCTCCTACGAGCAGTACTTC
TRBV7-2	TRBJ1-1	NA	NA	CASSLAPSGLGTEAFF	TGTGCCAGCAGCTTAGCGCCCAGCGGCCTAGGCACTGAAGCTTTCTTT
TRBV9	TRBJ1-5	few	TRBD1	CASSVSPGQFNQPQHF	TGTGCCAGCAGCGTCTCTCCGGGACAGTTCAATCAGCCCCAGCATTTT
TRBV29-1	TRBJ1-2	NA	NA	CSGTLGDGYTF	TGCAGCGGGACCCTCGGGGATGGCTACACCTTC
TRBV5-1	TRBJ2-1	NA	TRBD2	CASSFGPSPGTSGGNEQFF	TGCGCCAGCAGCTTCGGCCCCTCACCCGGGACTAGCGGTGGGAATGAGCAGTTCTTC
TRBV28	TRBJ1-3	NA	TRBD1	CASSLQGQGRGNTIYF	TGTGCCAGCAGTTTACAAGGACAGGGACGTGGAAACACCATATATTTT
TRBV7-6	TRBJ2-1	once	NA	CASTNPWSSYNEQFF	TGTGCCAGCACAAATCCCTGGAGCTCCTACAATGAGCAGTTCTTC
TRBV10-2	TRBJ1-4	NA	TRBD1	CASRLGTGALKLFF	TGCGCCAGCAGGCTCGGGACAGGGGCACTAAAACTGTTTTTT
TRBV11-3	TRBJ2-7	NA	TRBD1	CASSPGGTYEQYF	TGTGCCAGCAGCCCAGGGGGCACCTACGAGCAGTACTTC
TRBV4-1	TRBJ1-2	NA	TRBD1	CASSRGRDSYGYTF	TGCGCCAGCAGCCGAGGCCGGGACAGCTATGGCTACACCTTC
TRBV5-1	TRBJ2-1	NA	TRBD2	CASSTDPTSAKSSYNEQFF	TGCGCCAGCAGCACAGACCCTACTAGCGCGAAGAGCTCCTACAATGAGCAGTTCTTC
TRBV18	TRBJ2-7	NA	NA	CASSPPVGGEQYF	TGTGCCAGCTCACCACCGGTAGGGGGCGAGCAGTACTTC
TRBV9	TRBJ2-6	NA	TRBD1	CASSYGTVGSGANVLTF	TGTGCCAGCAGCTACGGGACAGTAGGCTCTGGGGCCAACGTCCTGACTTTC
TRBV19	TRBJ1-3	few	NA	CASSIRGTSSGNTIYF	TGTGCCAGTAGTATACGGGGGACTTCCTCTGGAAACACCATATATTTT
TRBV11-2	TRBJ2-2	NA	TRBD2	CASSGSGRGTGELFF	TGTGCCAGCAGCGGTAGCGGGAGAGGTACCGGGGAGCTGTTTTTT
TRBV7-8	TRBJ2-7	NA	TRBD1	CASSLPGTGVHEQYF	TGTGCCAGCAGCTTACCAGGGACAGGGGTCCACGAGCAGTACTTC
TRBV28	TRBJ1-6	NA	NA	CASSRTVSSYNSPLHF	TGTGCCAGCAGTCGGACAGTTAGCTCCTATAATTCACCCCTCCACTTT
TRBV7-2	TRBJ1-2	NA	NA	CASSPPWGGDYYGYTF	TGTGCCAGCAGCCCCCCCTGGGGCGGGGACTACTATGGCTACACCTTC
TRBV5-1	TRBJ2-7	once	NA	CASSQGSYEQYF	TGCGCCAGCTCGCAGGGATCCTACGAGCAGTACTTC